This T cell receptor beta chain was captured by sequencing in a study of type 1 regulatory T cells. TCRdb redid the calling of the reads with MiXCR, one entry per CDR3 protein. The data contain around 62,000 distinct CDR3 sequences, 50% to 70% of them seen just once; the ten biggest clones take up 7.6%. On this clonotype itself: Antigen specificity is unknown.

Germline CDR1 and CDR2: SGHRS and YFSETQ. The CDR3 is 18 residues long. The junction had 13 bases not matched to a gene; V was cut back by 3 bases and J by 4 bases. Sequenced sample: cultured T cells, either the whole culture or a sorted T cell fraction (not recorded which). Subset specified: Tr1-enriched cell product generated in vitro against host alloantigens. This chain uses TRBV5-1 with TRBJ2-5, with TRBD2 matching 12 bases. The receptor was isolated from a human donor in good health. The CDR3 reads CASSWGLLAGGPRETQYF. For the CDR3, the DNA is TGCGCCAGCAGCTGGGGTTTGCTAGCGGGAGGGCCACGAGAGACCCAGTACTTC. The variable domain in full, with the rest retrieved from reference TRBV5-1 and TRBJ2-5, is KAGVTQTPRYLIKTRGQQVTLSCSPISGHRSVSWYQQTPGQGLQFLFEYFSETQRNKGNFPGRFSGRQFSNSRSEMNVSTLELGDSALYLCASSWGLLAGGPRETQYFGPGTRLLVL.